A selection of T cell receptor beta chains follows, all from one sample in a study of long-term antiretroviral therapy in people with HIV. Clones were read by immunoSEQ multiplex PCR, and TCRdb kept only the in-frame ones, dropping some. Here the sample spans 15,000 to 20,000 clones, 84% being singletons. The sample in question was unsorted PBMCs, obtained 0.9 years after starting antiretroviral therapy. The source of these receptors is a man between 18 and 29 years old with HIV. Each CDR3 is given with its conserved first and last residue. A D gene is named only where the DNA matches it firmly. Some rows mark clone size as missing; the rest say once, few, many or name a class of expanded clone.

j_call | v_call | clone_size | d_call | cdr3_aa | cdr3_nt
TRBJ1-2 | TRBV7-9 | once | . | CASSLTNYGYTF | TGTGCCAGCAGCTTAACTAACTATGGCTACACCTTC
TRBJ1-2 | TRBV6-5 | . | . | CASSSAGAINYGYTF | TGTGCCAGCAGTTCCGCAGGGGCCATTAACTATGGCTACACCTTC
TRBJ2-7 | TRBV11-2 | . | . | CASSSKRNFRGVGEQYF | TGTGCCAGCAGCTCCAAACGAAACTTCAGGGGAGTCGGCGAGCAGTACTTC
TRBJ1-1 | TRBV5-4 | . | . | CASTLGSEAFF | TGTGCCAGCACCCTTGGGTCTGAAGCTTTCTTT
TRBJ1-4 | TRBV10-3 | . | . | CASQDGGYEKLFF | TGTGCCTCCCAGGACGGGGGCTACGAAAAACTGTTTTTT
TRBJ1-1 | TRBV4-2 | . | TRBD1 | CASSQATGTNTEAFF | TGTGCCAGCAGCCAAGCGACAGGGACAAACACTGAAGCTTTCTTT
TRBJ1-6 | TRBV7-3 | . | . | CASSLSSGGIGSPLHF | TGTGCCAGCAGCTTATCCTCGGGGGGCATAGGATCACCCCTCCACTTT
TRBJ2-2 | TRBV30 | . | . | CAWKWFSTGELFF | TGTGCCTGGAAGTGGTTCTCGACCGGGGAGCTGTTTTTT
TRBJ2-5 | TRBV5-1 | . | . | CASSRQGTQETQYF | TGCGCCAGCAGCCGTCAGGGAACCCAAGAGACCCAGTACTTC
TRBJ2-5 | TRBV7-2 | . | . | CASSSQETQYF | TGTGCCAGCAGCTCACAAGAGACCCAGTACTTC
TRBJ2-7 | TRBV14 | once | . | CASSLYPYSAGDEQYF | TGTGCCAGCAGCCTTTACCCTTACAGCGCCGGGGACGAGCAGTACTTC
TRBJ2-3 | TRBV4-1 | . | TRBD2 | CASSQGSWRGAGDTQYF | TGCGCCAGCAGCCAAGGTAGCTGGCGGGGGGCGGGAGATACGCAGTATTTT
TRBJ2-4 | TRBV7-8 | . | . | CASTPGQGGIQYF | TGTGCCAGCACCCCCGGTCAAGGTGGCATTCAGTACTTC
TRBJ2-3 | TRBV6-1 | . | . | CASSSGHDTQYF | TGTGCCAGCAGTAGTGGGCATGATACGCAGTATTTT
TRBJ1-1 | TRBV11-2 | once | . | CATGPGLTTEAFF | TGTGCCACCGGTCCAGGGTTGACCACTGAAGCTTTCTTT
TRBJ1-2 | TRBV4-1 | . | . | CASSQKWPPNSPEIYGYTF | TGCGCCAGCAGCCAAAAGTGGCCTCCTAATAGCCCGGAGATCTATGGCTACACCTTC
TRBJ1-1 | TRBV5-1 | . | . | CASSLGGPNTRTEAFF | TGCGCCAGCAGCTTGGGGGGGCCGAACACCCGCACTGAAGCTTTCTTT
TRBJ2-6 | TRBV28 | once | TRBD1 | CASRTGGNSGANVLTF | TGTGCCAGTCGGACAGGGGGTAACTCTGGGGCCAACGTCCTGACTTTC
TRBJ2-1 | TRBV28 | . | . | CASSLTGNEQFF | TGTGCCAGCAGTTTGACTGGCAATGAGCAGTTCTTC
TRBJ1-6 | TRBV18 | . | . | CASSRVQGGNNSPLHF | TGTGCCAGCTCACGAGTACAGGGTGGCAACAATTCACCCCTCCACTTT
TRBJ2-7 | TRBV4-1 | . | TRBD2 | CASSQSGGATYEQYF | TGCGCCAGCAGCCAAAGCGGGGGGGCAACCTACGAGCAGTACTTC
TRBJ1-1 | TRBV2 | . | . | CASAWDPNTEAFF | TGTGCCAGCGCCTGGGACCCAAACACTGAAGCTTTCTTT
TRBJ2-2 | TRBV27 | . | . | CASSPFPGELFF | TGTGCCAGCAGTCCCTTTCCCGGGGAGCTGTTTTTT
TRBJ2-3 | TRBV5-1 | . | . | CASSFGALRLSTDTQYF | TGCGCCAGCAGTTTTGGTGCTCTTAGACTTAGCACAGATACGCAGTATTTT
TRBJ1-5 | TRBV5-6 | . | . | CASRSQAGGGQPQHF | TGTGCCAGCAGATCCCAAGCGGGGGGCGGTCAGCCCCAGCATTTT
TRBJ2-2 | TRBV29-1 | . | TRBD2 | CSVGELAAITGELFF | TGCAGCGTTGGCGAACTAGCGGCCATAACCGGGGAGCTGTTTTTT
TRBJ1-1 | TRBV5-1 | . | . | CASSLTRRGAGGPGEAFF | TGCGCCAGCAGCTTGACCCGCCGTGGGGCAGGAGGGCCCGGTGAAGCTTTCTTT
TRBJ1-1 | TRBV30 | few | . | CAWTPGRVEAFF | TGTGCCTGGACTCCGGGGAGGGTGGAAGCTTTCTTT
TRBJ2-1 | TRBV6-6 | once | . | CASSTGSLWNEQFF | TGTGCCAGCAGTACCGGGAGTCTTTGGAATGAGCAGTTCTTC
TRBJ1-5 | TRBV19 | . | . | CASRGEPGGNQPQHF | TGTGCCAGTAGAGGAGAACCGGGGGGCAATCAGCCCCAGCATTTT
TRBJ2-3 | TRBV5-5 | . | . | CASSPRGRYTSTDTQYF | TGTGCCAGCAGCCCCCGGGGGCGGTATACTAGCACAGATACGCAGTATTTT
TRBJ1-1 | TRBV6-7 | . | . | CASSSPSRVNTEAFF | TGTGCCAGCAGTTCCCCCTCTCGGGTGAACACTGAAGCTTTCTTT
TRBJ1-6 | TRBV6-5 | . | . | CASSLQWDSPLHF | TGTGCCAGCAGTCTGCAATGGGATTCACCCCTCCACTTT
TRBJ2-1 | TRBV7-2 | . | TRBD2 | CASSVLTRGEAYNEQFF | TGTGCCAGCAGCGTACTCACGCGGGGGGAAGCCTACAATGAGCAGTTCTTC
TRBJ1-4 | TRBV11-2 | . | . | CASRRTGGEKLFF | TGTGCCAGCAGAAGAACCGGGGGTGAAAAACTGTTTTTT
TRBJ1-3 | TRBV9 | . | . | CASSGQGFNRDTIYF | TGTGCCAGCAGCGGGCAGGGGTTTAATAGGGACACCATATATTTT
TRBJ2-1 | TRBV5-4 | . | TRBD2 | CASSIPSGDLNEQFF | TGTGCCAGCAGCATTCCCAGCGGGGACCTCAATGAGCAGTTCTTC
TRBJ1-1 | TRBV7-2 | . | . | CASSNDTEYLEAFF | TGTGCCAGCAGCAACGACACGGAGTACCTTGAAGCTTTCTTT
TRBJ2-5 | TRBV7-9 | . | TRBD1 | CASSPRTGRHQETQYF | TGTGCCAGCAGCCCTCGGACAGGAAGGCACCAAGAGACCCAGTACTTC
TRBJ2-2 | TRBV7-6 | . | TRBD2 | CASSLGAGGPGTGELFF | TGTGCCAGCAGCTTAGGAGCGGGGGGGCCAGGAACCGGGGAGCTGTTTTTT
TRBJ2-3 | TRBV2 | . | . | CASWGNTDTQYF | TGTGCCAGCTGGGGAAACACAGATACGCAGTATTTT
TRBJ2-5 | TRBV7-8 | once | . | CASSLDQETQYF | TGTGCCAGCAGCTTAGACCAAGAGACCCAGTACTTC
TRBJ1-2 | TRBV5-8 | . | TRBD1 | CASSSRYLGQGGDGYTF | TGTGCCAGCAGCTCAAGATATTTGGGACAGGGGGGAGATGGCTACACCTTC
TRBJ1-5 | TRBV6-4 | . | . | CASSRDTNQPQHF | TGTGCCAGCAGTCGGGACACCAATCAGCCCCAGCATTTT
TRBJ2-7 | TRBV13 | . | . | CASSTGTPSYEQYF | TGTGCCAGCAGCACCGGGACACCTTCATACGAGCAGTACTTC